The 8 T cell receptor beta chains reported below all come from one sample, sequenced in a study of control samples from healthy donors and cancer patients. Only in-frame clones appear in the TCRdb table, and some are missing; sequencing was by immunoSEQ multiplex PCR. The sample yields 150,000 to 200,000 clones, around 94% seen once. The sample consisted of blood. The receptors derive from a man aged 30-40 years in good health.

This clone was seen once. V and J are TRBV18 and TRBJ2-7; 8 bases agree with TRBD1. There are 15 residues in the CDR3. With V trimmed by 2 bases and J by 2 bases, 5 bases remained unmatched. Germline V gene sequence: CDR1 KGHSH, CDR2 LQKENI. This CDR3 is CASSPLGQGPYEQYF. CDR3 in DNA: TGTGCCAGCTCACCATTAGGACAGGGCCCCTACGAGCAGTACTTC.

This rearrangement joins TRBV29-1 to TRBJ2-1; no definite D call. This CDR3 has 10 amino acids. V lost 6 bases and J 7 bases, leaving 7 bases between the germline ends. Germline V gene lookup returns CDR1 SQVTM and CDR2 ANQGSEA. Here the CDR3 reads CSVGTNEQFF. The CDR3 DNA reads TGCAGCGTCGGTACTAATGAGCAGTTCTTC.

In DNA, the CDR3 is TGCGCCAGCAGCTTGGGGCCGAGTAACTATGGCTACACCTTC. Translation gives CASSLGPSNYGYTF. V gene TRBV5-1 combines with J gene TRBJ1-2; D gene unclear. Trimming shortened V by 0 bases and J by 1 base, and 7 bases separated the two germline ends. There are 14 residues in the CDR3. Germline V gene data show CDR1 as SGHRS and CDR2 as YFSETQ.

The rearrangement links TRBV5-1 to TRBJ2-2; D is undetermined. The V end lost 4 bases, the J end lost 0 bases, and 10 bases lay between the germline ends. The CDR3 covers 15 residues. The germline V gene has CDR1 SGHRS and CDR2 YFSETQ. Here the CDR3 DNA reads TGCGCCAGCAGCGGAAGGGCCACGAACACCGGGGAGCTGTTTTTT. This codes for CASSGRATNTGELFF.

The rearrangement links TRBV6-5 to TRBJ2-1; D is possibly TRBD2 (6 bases). The CDR3 consists of 15 residues. Germline V lookup: CDR1 MNHEY, CDR2 SVGAGI. The V end was cut by 7 bases, the J end by 4 bases, with 17 bases between. CDR3 amino acids: CASTVGGVTYNEQFF. CDR3 coding DNA: TGTGCCAGCACGGTGGGGGGAGTAACATACAATGAGCAGTTCTTC.

A single count supports this clone. The V gene is TRBV6-1, the J gene TRBJ2-1, with 12 bases matching TRBD2. This CDR3 contains 16 residues. Germline V CDR1 and CDR2: MNHNS, SASEGT. Unmatched junction bases numbered 9, after V lost 2 bases and J lost 10 bases. This CDR3 is CASSESSGLAGYEQFF. CDR3 in DNA: TGTGCCAGCAGTGAAAGTAGTGGACTAGCGGGATACGAGCAGTTCTTC.

This clone came up once. The J gene is TRBJ2-3, the V gene TRBV5-1; perhaps TRBD2 as D (5 bases). This CDR3 contains 16 residues. Germline CDR1 reads SGHRS; CDR2 reads YFSETQ. The germline V and J ends were trimmed by 1 base and 0 bases, with 12 bases remaining between them. CDR3 amino acids: CASSLSAGLSTDTQYF. CDR3 DNA sequence: TGCGCCAGCAGCTTGAGCGCGGGCCTTAGCACAGATACGCAGTATTTT.

The chain carries TRBV6-5 and TRBJ1-1; tentatively, D is TRBD1 (5 bases). The CDR3 totals 14 residues. V was pared by 2 bases and J by 1 base, with 8 bases between. The germline CDR1 and CDR2 sequences are MNHEY and SVGAGI. The CDR3 nucleotides read TGTGCCAGCAGTTACGGGGCAGGGAACACTGAAGCTTTCTTT. Protein: CASSYGAGNTEAFF.